The 28 T cell receptor beta chains below all came from one sample that was sequenced in a study of cytomegalovirus exposure and HLA in healthy donors (dated by TCRdb to the late 2010s). The library was generated by the immunoSEQ multiplex PCR assay. For the multiplex PCR, a mixture combining 60 forward primers for TCR Vbeta segments and 13 reverse primers for TCR Jbeta segments was used. TCRdb took this table from immuneACCESS and kept in-frame rearrangements with V and J called. Such tables lack part of the clones; where checked against another copy, unresolved V genes explain under half of the gap, and the rest is unexplained. This sample is represented by about 120,000 clones; more than 65% of them were singletons. The ten biggest clones cover around 3.5% of the sample. The sequenced material came from PBMCs. These receptors were taken from a human donor in good health.

This chain joins TRBV29-1 and TRBJ2-5, with TRBD2 identical over 9 bases. This CDR3 comprises 19 residues. The germline V gene encodes CDR1 SQVTM and CDR2 ANQGSEA. After removal of 0 bases from V and 2 bases from J, the junction contained 16 bases not matched to a gene. CDR3 sequence: CSVEEQVRWASGNQETQYF. For the CDR3, the DNA is TGCAGCGTTGAAGAGCAGGTAAGGTGGGCTAGCGGGAATCAAGAGACCCAGTACTTC.

This clone was picked up a small number of times. The chain combines TRBV5-1 with TRBJ2-7; TRBD2 matches 7 bases. Germline trimming cut 4 bases from V and 2 bases from J; bases unmatched to any gene: 6. CDR3 length: 14 amino acids. From germline, CDR1 is SGHRS and CDR2 YFSETQ. The CDR3 DNA follows: TGCGCCAGCAGCCTAGCGGTGGGGCCCTACGAGCAGTACTTC. It yields the protein CASSLAVGPYEQYF. Filled out from reference TRBV5-1 and TRBJ2-7, the complete variable domain reads KAGVTQTPRYLIKTRGQQVTLSCSPISGHRSVSWYQQTPGQGLQFLFEYFSETQRNKGNFPGRFSGRQFSNSRSEMNVSTLELGDSALYLCASSLAVGPYEQYFGPGTRLTVT.

This chain links TRBV4-2 with TRBJ2-3; the match to TRBD2 covers 10 bases. Trimming took 0 bases from V and 2 from J; bases not matched to a gene: 5. The length of the CDR3 is 17 residues. Germline V gene data show CDR1 as LGHNA and CDR2 as YNFKEQ. The CDR3, as DNA: TGTGCCAGCAGCCAAGATAAAGCGGGAGGGCCCACAGATACGCAGTATTTT. It codes for CASSQDKAGGPTDTQYF.

This chain connects TRBV7-9 to TRBJ2-3; TRBD2 agrees at 8 bases. Germline assignment: CDR1 SEHNR and CDR2 FQNEAQ (reference sequence). The CDR3 sequence is 15 residues long. V lost 1 base, J lost 1 base, and 1 base stayed unmatched. CDR3 protein: CASSLEAGGTDTQYF. Here the CDR3 DNA reads TGTGCCAGCAGCTTAGAAGCGGGAGGCACAGATACGCAGTATTTT.

The genes are TRBV4-1 and TRBJ1-5; D is uncertain. Trimming shortened V by 1 base and J by 2 bases, and 12 bases separated the two germline ends. The CDR3 has 16 residues. Looked up from germline, CDR1 is MGHRA and CDR2 is YSYEKL. CDR3 loop: CASSQVTSGGNQPQHF. In DNA form, the CDR3 reads TGCGCCAGCAGCCAAGTTACGAGTGGTGGCAATCAGCCCCAGCATTTT.

This clone showed up just once. V and J are TRBV5-1 and TRBJ2-1; 13 nucleotides agree with TRBD2. Per the germline V gene, CDR1 is SGHRS and CDR2 is YFSETQ. CDR3 size: 18 residues. Losses at the gene ends were 2 bases for V and 7 bases for J; bases not matched to a gene: 12. The CDR3 protein is CASSLFGAGTSGENEQFF. As DNA, the CDR3 is TGCGCCAGCAGCTTATTCGGAGCCGGGACTAGCGGGGAAAATGAGCAGTTCTTC.

This chain uses TRBV7-8 with TRBJ2-7; D is possibly TRBD1 (6 bases). CDR1 and CDR2 (germline): SGHVS, FQNEAQ. The V gene lost 5 bases and the J gene lost 2 bases, with 13 bases spanning the gap. This CDR3 region has 14 residues. CDR3 region: CASSTGTWTYEQYF. DNA for the CDR3: TGTGCCAGCAGCACCGGGACATGGACCTACGAGCAGTACTTC.

This clone turned up a few times. The chain is built from TRBV6-6 and TRBJ1-4; D is unclear. The CDR3 runs 15 residues. Trimming stripped 0 bases from V and 5 bases from J, with 10 bases between. Germline loops: CDR1 MNHNY, CDR2 SVGAGI (reference sequence). Here the CDR3 reads CASSYSNIQNEKLFF. The CDR3 bases are TGTGCCAGCAGTTACTCAAACATCCAGAATGAAAAACTGTTTTTT.

In its sample, this clone was seen once. V is TRBV14 and J is TRBJ1-1; D is possibly TRBD1 (5 bases). The V and J ends lost 1 base and 2 bases respectively, with 11 bases between them. The V gene's germline CDR1 is SGHDN and CDR2 FVKESK. The CDR3 sequence is 15 residues long. CDR3 in DNA: TGTGCCAGCAGCCAAGTTTCGGGGGTTAACACTGAAGCTTTCTTT. Translation gives CASSQVSGVNTEAFF.

The chain has TRBV28 and TRBJ2-1; 8 bases are shared with TRBD1. The junction had 7 bases not matched to a gene; V was cut back by 2 bases and J by 1 base. CDR3 length: 17 residues. CDR1 is MDHEN and CDR2 is SYDVKM in the germline V gene. The CDR3 reads CASSLGGTGGSYNEQFF. The CDR3 DNA reads TGTGCCAGCAGTTTAGGTGGGACAGGCGGTTCCTACAATGAGCAGTTCTTC.

This clone was seen more than once but under ten times. The chain carries TRBV7-9 and TRBJ2-7; no clear D. The V gene's germline CDR1 is SEHNR and CDR2 FQNEAQ (reference sequence). The CDR3 loop spans 12 amino acids. With 1 base removed from V and 6 bases from J, the gap between germline ends came to 7 bases. The CDR3 loop reads CASSLDWAEQYF. As DNA, the CDR3 is TGTGCCAGCAGCTTAGACTGGGCCGAGCAGTACTTC.

The CDR3 reads CASSLSGGGSQKLFF. CDR3 coding DNA: TGTGCCAGCAGTTTGTCAGGGGGCGGGAGTCAAAAACTGTTTTTT. This chain links TRBV27 with TRBJ1-4, with 8 nucleotides matching TRBD1. CDR3 size: 15 residues. The germline CDR1 and CDR2 sequences are MNHEY and SMNVEV (reference sequence). With V trimmed by 3 bases and J by 9 bases, 9 bases remained unmatched.

In its sample, this clone was seen a few times. J is TRBJ2-5 and V is TRBV27; D may be TRBD2 (6 bases). The length of the CDR3 is 17 residues. Looked up from germline, CDR1 is MNHEY and CDR2 is SMNVEV (reference sequence). Trimming cost V 0 bases and J 8 bases, with 22 bases left between them. The CDR3 nucleotides read TGTGCCAGCAGTTTATCGACCCCACCGGGACTGCTGAAAACCCAGTACTTC. It encodes CASSLSTPPGLLKTQYF.

This clone was recorded a few times. This chain uses TRBV6-5 with TRBJ1-3; D possibly corresponds to TRBD1 (5 bases). The length of the CDR3 is 16 residues. V was clipped by 2 bases and J by 0 bases, with 11 bases between them. CDR1 and CDR2 from the germline V gene are MNHEY and SVGAGI. Here the CDR3 DNA reads TGTGCCAGCAGTTACGCGACAGCTAACTCTGGAAACACCATATATTTT. As protein: CASSYATANSGNTIYF.

This chain joins TRBV4-1 and TRBJ2-7, with a tentative D call TRBD2 (5 bases). Germline V gene lookup returns CDR1 MGHRA and CDR2 YSYEKL. The CDR3 has 14 amino acids. The ends were cut back, 5 bases at V and 0 bases at J, with 11 bases in the middle. The chain's CDR3 is CASSWGEDSYEQYF. The CDR3 DNA is TGCGCCAGCAGCTGGGGAGAGGACTCCTACGAGCAGTACTTC.

A single count supports this clone. The J gene is TRBJ2-7, the V gene TRBV28; maybe TRBD2 (6 bases). CDR1 and CDR2 (germline): MDHEN, SYDVKM. Trimming cost V 4 bases and J 7 bases, with 20 bases left between them. This CDR3 contains 15 residues. CDR3 protein: CASSSREVLEGEQYF. Here the CDR3 DNA reads TGTGCCAGCAGTTCGAGGGAGGTTCTCGAGGGGGAGCAGTACTTC.

The CDR3 spells CASSDSLARFGEQFF. In DNA form, the CDR3 reads TGTGCCAGCAGTGACTCACTAGCGCGGTTTGGGGAGCAGTTCTTC. The rearrangement uses TRBV6-1 and TRBJ2-1; 7 bases fit TRBD2. Per germline, CDR1 MNHNS and CDR2 SASEGT. V lost 3 bases, J lost 10 bases, and 12 bases stayed unmatched. This CDR3 is built from 15 residues.

The chain couples TRBV5-1 to TRBJ2-1; D is perhaps TRBD2 (5 bases). V was trimmed by 4 bases and J by 3 bases, leaving 17 bases between them. The CDR3 totals 16 residues. Germline CDR1 reads SGHRS; CDR2 reads YFSETQ. The DNA of the CDR3 is TGCGCCAGCAGCCCCTTCTCGGGGATGGTCTACAATGAGCAGTTCTTC. This translates into CASSPFSGMVYNEQFF.

As to this clone: At one end, the junction sequence differs from germline, possibly due to a read error. The chain joins TRBV19 to TRBJ2-4; D is perhaps TRBD1 (6 bases). Germline V lookup: CDR1 LNHDA, CDR2 SQIVND (reference sequence). CDR3 length equals 14 residues. CDR3 protein: CASSSVGAKNSQYF. The CDR3 region has the DNA TGTGCCAGTAGTTCGGTGGGGGCCAAAAACAGTCAGTACTTC.

The chain carries TRBV6-5 and TRBJ1-1; no clear D gene. With 0 bases removed from V and 5 bases from J, the gap between germline ends came to 10 bases. The CDR3 is made up of 14 amino acids. Germline V gene data show CDR1 as MNHEY and CDR2 as SVGAGI. CDR3 sequence reads: CASSYSAGVTEAFF. In nucleotides, the CDR3 is TGTGCCAGCAGTTACTCGGCCGGGGTGACTGAAGCTTTCTTT.

CDR3 nucleotide sequence: TGTGCCAGCAGCTTGAGAGCGGGAGCCTCCTACGAGCAGTACTTC. It yields the protein CASSLRAGASYEQYF. This chain uses TRBV7-9 with TRBJ2-7; 8 bases align to TRBD2. Germline CDR1 and CDR2: SEHNR and FQNEAQ (reference sequence). The CDR3 is 15 residues long. The J segment lost 0 bases and the V segment lost 3 bases, leaving 4 bases of the junction unmatched.

The chain couples TRBV23-1 to TRBJ1-5; D uncertain. TRBV23-1 is recorded as an ORF, its role being uncertain. This CDR3 has 15 amino acids. The ends were cut back, 5 bases at V and 1 base at J, with 12 bases in the middle. CDR3 region: CASSLEEESNQPQHF. For the CDR3, the DNA is TGCGCCAGCAGTTTGGAAGAGGAGAGCAATCAGCCCCAGCATTTT.

This chain connects TRBV28 to TRBJ1-6, with a possible D match to TRBD1 (5 bases). V lost 6 bases to trimming and J lost 8 bases, with 11 bases between them. The CDR3 covers 13 residues. Germline V lookup: CDR1 MDHEN, CDR2 SYDVKM. The CDR3, as DNA: TGTGCCAGCAGGCCGACCAGGGATTCACCCCTCCACTTT. It codes for CASRPTRDSPLHF.

The V gene is TRBV6-1, the J gene TRBJ2-1; the D is unclear. The germline V and J ends were trimmed by 7 bases and 8 bases, with 15 bases remaining between them. Germline CDR1 MNHNS, CDR2 SASEGT. CDR3 size: 13 residues. CDR3 coding DNA: TGTGCCAGCACCAAAGAAGCGATAGATGAGCAGTTCTTC. It yields the protein CASTKEAIDEQFF.

This chain joins TRBV9 and TRBJ1-1; D is unresolved. Trimming took off 3 bases at V and 8 bases at J, with 11 bases between the two ends. CDR3 length: 12 amino acids. Germline V gene sequence: CDR1 SGDLS, CDR2 YYNGEE. CDR3 sequence (DNA): TGTGCCAGCAGCGCCCCTCCGAGGGAAGCTTTCTTT. Amino acid sequence: CASSAPPREAFF.

This clone was seen once. The V gene is TRBV28, the J gene TRBJ2-1; 7 bases are shared with TRBD2. This CDR3 has 18 amino acids. V shed 6 bases and J 4 bases; nucleotides not matched to a gene: 18. Germline CDR1 MDHEN, CDR2 SYDVKM. CDR3: CASSLTWASGNSYNEQFF. As DNA, the CDR3 is TGTGCCAGCAGCCTCACCTGGGCTAGCGGAAACTCATACAATGAGCAGTTCTTC. Supplemented by reference TRBV28 and TRBJ2-1, the full variable domain reads DVKVTQSSRYLVKRTGEKVFLECVQDMDHENMFWYRQDPGLGLRLIYFSYDVKMKEKGDIPEGYSVSREKKERFSLILESASTNQTSMYLCASSLTWASGNSYNEQFFGPGTRLTVL.

The V gene is TRBV5-6, the J gene TRBJ2-7, with D tentatively TRBD2 (6 bases). The germline V gene encodes CDR1 SGHDT and CDR2 YYEEEE. This CDR3 is built from 14 residues. V was pared by 4 bases and J by 2 bases, with 13 bases between. The DNA for the CDR3 is TGTGCCAGCAGCCAAGCGGGTCCGGCCTACGAGCAGTACTTC. Translated, it gives CASSQAGPAYEQYF.

The V and J genes are TRBV6-5 and TRBJ2-2; 10 nucleotides match TRBD2. V trimming: 6 bases; J trimming: 4 bases; junction bases outside the gene matches: 2. CDR1 and CDR2 from the germline V gene are MNHEY and SVGAGI. The CDR3 runs to 14 residues. The CDR3 DNA reads as TGTGCCAGCAGGTTAGCGGGAGGCACCGGGGAGCTGTTTTTT. Its protein is CASRLAGGTGELFF.